Given below is one TCR beta chain in context. Its matching antigen is unknown. The junction departs from the called germline gene at one end, perhaps through a read error. CDR1 is ENHRY and CDR2 is SYGVKD in the germline V gene. CDR3 size: 10 residues. These data come from a study of graft-versus-host responses after intestinal transplantation. Background on the study: Each recipient received a multivisceral, liver-intestinal, or isolated intestinal graft. Findings and caveats of the study: Recipient marrow contained GvH clones, some of which appeared first in ileum or blood.

The protocol was immunoSEQ multiplex PCR, while the TCRdb copy is restricted to in-frame clones and leaves out a portion. Of around 99,000 clones listed, over 80% are singletons. The chain uses TRBV10-3 and TRBJ1-1; TRBD1 is a possible D gene (5 bases). The sequence was collected from a human donor who was the organ donor for an intestinal transplant. The source material was unstimulated CD4+ T cells sorted from spleen or lymph node cells, sampled before transplant. CDR3 in amino acids: CAISVRGGYF. For the CDR3, the DNA is TGTGCCATCAGTGTAAGGGGCGGGTACTTT.